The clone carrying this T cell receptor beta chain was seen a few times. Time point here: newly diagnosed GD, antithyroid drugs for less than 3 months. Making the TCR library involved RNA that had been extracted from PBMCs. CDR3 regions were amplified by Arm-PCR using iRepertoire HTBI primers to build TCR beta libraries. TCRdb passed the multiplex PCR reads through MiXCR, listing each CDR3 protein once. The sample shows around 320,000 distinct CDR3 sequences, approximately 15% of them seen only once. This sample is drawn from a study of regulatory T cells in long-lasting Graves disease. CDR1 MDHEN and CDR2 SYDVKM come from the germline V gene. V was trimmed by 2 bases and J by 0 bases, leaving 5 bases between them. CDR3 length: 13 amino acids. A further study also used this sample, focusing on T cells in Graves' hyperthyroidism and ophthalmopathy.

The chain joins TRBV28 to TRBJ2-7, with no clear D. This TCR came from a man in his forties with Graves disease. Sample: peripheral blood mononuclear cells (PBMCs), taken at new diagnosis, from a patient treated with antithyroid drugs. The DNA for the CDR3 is TGTGCCAGCAGTTTAATATACTCCTACGAGCAGTACTTC. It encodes CASSLIYSYEQYF.